These T cell receptor beta chains were read from a single sample in a study of memory CD4+ T cells and cytomegalovirus serostatus. TCRdb keeps only in-frame clones here, not all; method: immunoSEQ multiplex PCR. The profile shows tens of thousands of clones, roughly 84% of them singletons. Sequenced: memory CD4+ T cells from blood. The receptors were gathered from an adult in good health and CMV-seronegative. Some clones in this sample may be carry-over from other donors' samples. Each CDR3 is given with its conserved first and last residue. D genes are given only for firm matches. Size tells how often a clone was seen (once, few, many) or the class of an expanded clone, and some rows leave it out.

V gene	J gene	D gene	clone size	CDR3 DNA	CDR3 protein
TRBV5-1	TRBJ2-7	TRBD2	NA	TGCGCCAGCAGCCCGATAGGGACTAGCGGGAGGGTTTACGAGCAGTACTTC	CASSPIGTSGRVYEQYF
TRBV10-3	TRBJ1-2	TRBD1	once	TGTGCCATCACCCCGGGACAGGGGTATGGCTACACCTTC	CAITPGQGYGYTF
TRBV6-1	TRBJ1-3	NA	NA	TGTGCCAGCAGTGAAGCGGGGATCCCCCCCCGAAACACCATATATTTT	CASSEAGIPPRNTIYF
TRBV6-6	TRBJ2-1	NA	NA	TGTGCCAGCAGGCCCGATACTTACGGTGAGCAGTTCTTC	CASRPDTYGEQFF
TRBV19	TRBJ1-4	TRBD1	NA	TGTGCCAGTAGTATTAGGACAGGGATTATCGAAAAACTGTTTTTT	CASSIRTGIIEKLFF
TRBV9	TRBJ1-1	NA	few	TGTGCCAGCAGCCCTCAGGGGAACGGGGACACTGAAGCTTTCTTT	CASSPQGNGDTEAFF
TRBV11-2	TRBJ2-5	TRBD2	NA	TGTGCCAGCAGCTTCAATCTAGCGGGAGGGCGGGAGACCCAGTACTTC	CASSFNLAGGRETQYF
TRBV9	TRBJ1-1	NA	NA	TGTGCCAGCAGCCCCTACCCCCAGGGGTACACTGAAGCTTTCTTT	CASSPYPQGYTEAFF
TRBV7-2	TRBJ2-1	TRBD2	NA	TGTGCCAGCAGGTCTAGCGGGAGGGAGGGTGAGCAGTTCTTC	CASRSSGREGEQFF
TRBV7-9	TRBJ1-2	TRBD1	NA	TGTGCCAGCACAAAGGACAGGGATCAATATGGCTACACCTTC	CASTKDRDQYGYTF
TRBV28	TRBJ1-5	TRBD1	NA	TGTGCCAGCAGCGGCCGACAGGGGGTTCAGCCCCAGCATTTT	CASSGRQGVQPQHF
TRBV5-1	TRBJ2-2	TRBD2	NA	TGCGCCAGCAGCTTAGGACTAGCCGCGACCGGGGAGCTGTTTTTT	CASSLGLAATGELFF
TRBV28	TRBJ2-2	NA	NA	TGTGCCAGCAGTTTTCTCACCGGGGAGCTGTTTTTT	CASSFLTGELFF
TRBV27	TRBJ2-7	TRBD2	few	TGTGCCAGCAGTTTAAGGTTGGGGGAGGGGTCGTACGAGCAGTACTTC	CASSLRLGEGSYEQYF
TRBV30	TRBJ2-7	TRBD2	NA	TGTGCCTCAATAGGCGGGGGGGCCCCCGTCACGTACTTC	CASIGGGAPVTYF
TRBV2	TRBJ2-1	TRBD2	few	TGTGCCAGCGGGACTAGCGTCTACAATGAGCAGTTCTTC	CASGTSVYNEQFF
TRBV28	TRBJ2-2	NA	NA	TGTGCCAGCAGTTTCTTCGGCGGGTCTAACACCGGGGAGCTGTTTTTT	CASSFFGGSNTGELFF
TRBV28	TRBJ2-1	NA	NA	TGTGCCAGCAGTTTATCCCACGGGGGCCGGTGGAATGAGCAGTTCTTC	CASSLSHGGRWNEQFF
TRBV4-2	TRBJ1-6	TRBD1	NA	TGTGCCAGCAGCGGACCGGGACAGGTCCCCCTCCACTTT	CASSGPGQVPLHF
TRBV9	TRBJ1-2	NA	NA	TGTGCCAGCAGCGGAGACGAACAGGGTTGGTATGGCTACACCTTC	CASSGDEQGWYGYTF
TRBV2	TRBJ1-4	NA	NA	TGTGCCAGCATGAACCGCCAGGGAGGTAATGAAAAACTGTTTTTT	CASMNRQGGNEKLFF
TRBV5-1	TRBJ1-2	TRBD1	NA	TGCGCCAGCAGCATCCGACAGGGGGACTATGGCTACACCTTC	CASSIRQGDYGYTF
TRBV18	TRBJ2-1	NA	NA	TGTGCCAGCTCACCCCGGTTGGTCGAGCAGTTCTTC	CASSPRLVEQFF
TRBV28	TRBJ1-2	NA	NA	TGTGCCAGCTGGGGAGGTGGAGGGAACTATGGCTACACCTTC	CASWGGGGNYGYTF
TRBV5-1	TRBJ1-1	TRBD1	NA	TGCGCCAGCAGCTCCGACTCCGGGACAGGACGCACTGAAGCTTTCTTT	CASSSDSGTGRTEAFF
TRBV5-4	TRBJ2-3	NA	once	TGTGCCAGCAAGCAGGGAGTCGCTCCCACAGATACGCAGTATTTT	CASKQGVAPTDTQYF
TRBV7-3	TRBJ2-2	TRBD2	NA	TGTGCCAGCGGACAAACTAGCGGGAGTACCGGGGAGCTGTTTTTT	CASGQTSGSTGELFF
TRBV7-2	TRBJ2-3	NA	NA	TGTGCCAGCAGCTTATTGGGAACTAGCAGAGATACGCAGTATTTT	CASSLLGTSRDTQYF
TRBV19	TRBJ2-7	TRBD2	NA	TGTGCCAGTGAGGGGCTAGCGGGGATTGGCGAGCAGTACTTC	CASEGLAGIGEQYF
TRBV6-1	TRBJ2-5	NA	NA	TGTGCCAGCAGTCCGACGGATCAAGAGACCCAGTACTTC	CASSPTDQETQYF
TRBV2	TRBJ1-5	TRBD1	once	TGTGCCAGCAGTGAAGGCAGGGGGAGGTATCAGCCCCAGCATTTT	CASSEGRGRYQPQHF
TRBV29-1	TRBJ2-1	NA	NA	TGCAGCGTTGGTCTTTCAACCTCGGGGTACAATGAGCAGTTCTTC	CSVGLSTSGYNEQFF
TRBV7-2	TRBJ2-3	TRBD2	NA	TGTGCCAGCAGCTTAGGGTCTAGCGGGACAGATACGCAGTATTTT	CASSLGSSGTDTQYF
TRBV18	TRBJ1-2	NA	NA	TGTGCCAGCTCACCAGCAGACAATAACTATGGCTACACCTTC	CASSPADNNYGYTF
TRBV9	TRBJ1-2	NA	NA	TGTGCCAGCAGCCCGCAGACAGCTAACTATGGCTACACCTTC	CASSPQTANYGYTF
TRBV4-2	TRBJ2-1	TRBD2	NA	TGTGCCAGCAGCCAAGACACTTTCGGACTAGTTGGCAATGAGCAGTTCTTC	CASSQDTFGLVGNEQFF
TRBV18	TRBJ2-3	NA	once	TGTGCCAGCTCTTTGGAAGGACTACCGGGGGATACGCAGTATTTT	CASSLEGLPGDTQYF
TRBV29-1	TRBJ2-5	TRBD1	NA	TGCAGCGTGTGGACAGGTATAGAGACCCAGTACTTC	CSVWTGIETQYF
TRBV7-2	TRBJ2-3	TRBD2	NA	TGTGCCAGCAGCCCCAGGACTAGCGGGAGCACAGATACGCAGTATTTT	CASSPRTSGSTDTQYF
TRBV10-1	TRBJ2-5	NA	NA	TGCGCCAGCAGTGAGTCGAAAGGGGCCCAGTACTTC	CASSESKGAQYF
TRBV25-1	TRBJ2-3	NA	NA	TGTGCCAGTACAATCACAGATACGCAGTATTTT	CASTITDTQYF
TRBV29-1	TRBJ1-2	NA	NA	TGCAGCGTCCCGGGCGGTGAGGGCTACACCTTC	CSVPGGEGYTF
TRBV2	TRBJ2-5	NA	NA	TGTGCCAGCGGACCGATGGAGACCCAGTACTTC	CASGPMETQYF
TRBV10-3	TRBJ2-7	NA	NA	TGTGCCATCAGTGAGCCCAAGGCTTTTCCATACGAGCAGTACTTC	CAISEPKAFPYEQYF
TRBV20-1	TRBJ2-1	NA	NA	TGCAGCGGTGGTAGAGGCAATGAGCAGTTCTTC	CSGGRGNEQFF
TRBV6-6	TRBJ1-2	NA	NA	TGTGCCAGCAGTTTTGGAAGCGGGGACTATGGCTACACCTTC	CASSFGSGDYGYTF
TRBV2	TRBJ1-1	NA	NA	TGTGCCAGCGCGGCGTTGACAGGGAACACTGAAGCTTTCTTT	CASAALTGNTEAFF
TRBV6-1	TRBJ1-2	NA	NA	TGTGCCAGCAGTCAAAGGAGTGGTAACTATGGCTACACCTTC	CASSQRSGNYGYTF
TRBV30	TRBJ2-7	TRBD1	NA	TGTGCCTGGAGCGACAGGGTGGTGAGCGAGCAGTACTTC	CAWSDRVVSEQYF
TRBV6-1	TRBJ1-2	NA	NA	TGTGCCAGCAGTGAGAACTATGGCTACACCTTC	CASSENYGYTF
TRBV28	TRBJ1-5	NA	NA	TGTGCCAGCAGTCCGGACAGCAATCAGCCCCAGCATTTT	CASSPDSNQPQHF
TRBV5-1	TRBJ2-7	NA	NA	TGCGCCAGCAGCTTGGCCACTAGCTACGAGCAGTACTTC	CASSLATSYEQYF
TRBV2	TRBJ1-4	NA	NA	TGTGCCAGCACTCTAAGAGGATTTGAAAAACTGTTTTTT	CASTLRGFEKLFF